Below, one T cell receptor (beta chain) is given with its context. As yet, its antigen is unknown. The sample is drawn from a study of shared clonotypes between healthy human individuals. The CDR3 consists of 15 residues. Germline CDR1 and CDR2: SEHNR and FQNEAQ (reference sequence). Between the trimmed V and J ends, which lost 2 bases and 0 bases, there was a span of 7 bases. Study observations and caveats: The study found roughly 5.3% of naive CD4 clonotypes shared across a few donors.

Deep was the level at which the assay was run. TCRdb's table, derived via immunoSEQ multiplex PCR, lists solely in-frame clones and lacks some. Here the sample spans more than 2 million clones, about 94% being singletons. Sequenced sample: naive CD4+ T cells sorted from blood. Subset in this sample: CD45RA+ positively selected. The sequence was obtained from a man aged 18 to 29 in good health. J is TRBJ1-4 and V is TRBV7-9; no clear D gene. CDR3 in DNA: TGTGCCAGCAGCTTATTCCCCTCAACTAATGAAAAACTGTTTTTT. Translating it yields CASSLFPSTNEKLFF.